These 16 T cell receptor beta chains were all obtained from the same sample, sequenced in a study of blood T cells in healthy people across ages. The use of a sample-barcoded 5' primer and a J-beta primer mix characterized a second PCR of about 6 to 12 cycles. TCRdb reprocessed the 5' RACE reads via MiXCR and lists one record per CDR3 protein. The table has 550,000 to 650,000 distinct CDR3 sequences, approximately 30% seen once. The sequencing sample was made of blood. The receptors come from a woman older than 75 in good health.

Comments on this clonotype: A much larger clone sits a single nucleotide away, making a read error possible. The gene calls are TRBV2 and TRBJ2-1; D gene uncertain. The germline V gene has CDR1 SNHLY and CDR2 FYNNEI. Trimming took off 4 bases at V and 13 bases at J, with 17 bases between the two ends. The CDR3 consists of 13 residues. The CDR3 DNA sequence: TGTGCCAGCAGTGTATCCGGGTTTGAGACCCAGTTCTTC. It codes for CASSVSGFETQFF.

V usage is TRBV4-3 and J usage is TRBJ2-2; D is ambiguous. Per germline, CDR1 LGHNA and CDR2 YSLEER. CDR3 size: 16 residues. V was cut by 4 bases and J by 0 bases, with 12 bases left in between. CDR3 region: CASSPEGRSNTGELFF. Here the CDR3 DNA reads TGCGCCAGCAGCCCGGAAGGCAGGTCGAACACCGGGGAGCTGTTTTTT.

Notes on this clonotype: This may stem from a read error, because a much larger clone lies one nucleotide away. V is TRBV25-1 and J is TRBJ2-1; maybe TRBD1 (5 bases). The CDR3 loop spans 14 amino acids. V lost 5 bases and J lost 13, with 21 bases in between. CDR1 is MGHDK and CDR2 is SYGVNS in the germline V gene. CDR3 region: CASSPAGSQETQFF. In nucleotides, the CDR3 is TGTGCCAGCAGTCCTGCAGGGTCGCAAGAGACCCAGTTCTTC. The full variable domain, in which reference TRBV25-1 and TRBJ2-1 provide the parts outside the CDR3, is EADIYQTPRYLVIGTGKKITLECSQTMGHDKMYWYQQDPGMELHLIHYSYGVNSTEKGDLSSESTVSRIRTEHFPLTLESARPSHTSQYLCASSPAGSQETQFFGPGTRLTVL.

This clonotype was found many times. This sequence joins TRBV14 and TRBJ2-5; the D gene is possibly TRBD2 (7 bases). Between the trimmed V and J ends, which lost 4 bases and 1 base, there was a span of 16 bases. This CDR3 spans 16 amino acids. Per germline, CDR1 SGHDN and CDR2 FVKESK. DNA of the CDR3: TGTGCCAGCAGCCCCTTGGCGGGGGCGACCCAAGAGACCCAGTACTTC. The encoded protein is CASSPLAGATQETQYF. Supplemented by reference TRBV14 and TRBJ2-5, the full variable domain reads EAGVTQFPSHSVIEKGQTVTLRCDPISGHDNLYWYRRVMGKEIKFLLHFVKESKQDESGMPNNRFLAERTGGTYSTLKVQPAELEDSGVYFCASSPLAGATQETQYFGPGTRLLVL.

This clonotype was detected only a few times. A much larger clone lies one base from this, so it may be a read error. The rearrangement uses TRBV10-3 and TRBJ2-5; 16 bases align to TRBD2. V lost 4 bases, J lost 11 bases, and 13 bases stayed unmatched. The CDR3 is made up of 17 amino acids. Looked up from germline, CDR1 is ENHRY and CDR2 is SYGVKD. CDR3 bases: TGTGCCATCAGTGGGGGACTAGCGGGGGGGCCGGTTGGATTACAGTACTTC. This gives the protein CAISGGLAGGPVGLQYF.

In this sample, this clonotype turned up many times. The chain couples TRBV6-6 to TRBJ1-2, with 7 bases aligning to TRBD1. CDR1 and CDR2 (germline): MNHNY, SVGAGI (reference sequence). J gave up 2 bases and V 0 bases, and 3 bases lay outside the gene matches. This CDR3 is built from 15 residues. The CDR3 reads CASSYSPGGNYGYTF. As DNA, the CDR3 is TGTGCCAGCAGTTACTCGCCAGGGGGGAACTATGGCTACACCTTC.

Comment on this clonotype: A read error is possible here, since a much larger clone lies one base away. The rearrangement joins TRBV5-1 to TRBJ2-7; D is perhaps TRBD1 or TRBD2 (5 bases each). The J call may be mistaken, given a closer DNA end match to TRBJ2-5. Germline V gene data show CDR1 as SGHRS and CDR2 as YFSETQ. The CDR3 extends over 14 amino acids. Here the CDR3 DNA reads TGCGCCAGCAGCGTGGGTATGGGGGAAGAGACCCAGTACTTC. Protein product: CASSVGMGEETQYF.

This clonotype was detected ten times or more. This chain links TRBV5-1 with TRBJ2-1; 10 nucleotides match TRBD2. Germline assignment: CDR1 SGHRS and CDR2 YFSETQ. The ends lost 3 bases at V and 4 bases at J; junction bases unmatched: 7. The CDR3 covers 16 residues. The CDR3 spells CASSSSERGGYNEQFF. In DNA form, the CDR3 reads TGCGCCAGCAGCTCGTCGGAGCGGGGGGGTTACAATGAGCAGTTCTTC.

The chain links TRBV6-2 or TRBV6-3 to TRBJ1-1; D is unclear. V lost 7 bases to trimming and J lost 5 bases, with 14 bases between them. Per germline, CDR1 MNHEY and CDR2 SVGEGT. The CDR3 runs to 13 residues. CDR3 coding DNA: TGTGCCAGCACCTCGGGTGGAGCGACTGAAGCTTTCTTT. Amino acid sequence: CASTSGGATEAFF.

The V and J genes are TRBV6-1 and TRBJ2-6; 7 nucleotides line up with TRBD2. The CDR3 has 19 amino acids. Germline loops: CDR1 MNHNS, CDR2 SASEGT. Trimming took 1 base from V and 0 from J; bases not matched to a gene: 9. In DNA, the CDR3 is TGTGCCAGCAGTGAAGGCGGGGGAGGTCGGCTCTCTGGGGCCAACGTCCTGACTTTC. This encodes CASSEGGGGRLSGANVLTF.

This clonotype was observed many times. The DNA for the CDR3 is TGTGCCACCAGTCAGGGGGAGTTTCGAGAGACCCAGTACTTC. This translates into CATSQGEFRETQYF. This sequence joins TRBV24-1 and TRBJ2-5; TRBD1 matches 7 bases. Germline V gene lookup returns CDR1 KGHDR and CDR2 SFDVKD. CDR3 size: 14 residues. The V and J ends lost 6 bases and 4 bases, in that order; junction bases with no gene match: 7.

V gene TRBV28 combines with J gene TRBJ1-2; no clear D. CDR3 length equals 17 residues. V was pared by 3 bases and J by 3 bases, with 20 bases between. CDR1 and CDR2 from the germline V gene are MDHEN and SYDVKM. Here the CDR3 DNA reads TGTGCCAGCAGTTTCGTGACGGCCTGGCAGTACGACTATGGCTACACCTTC. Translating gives CASSFVTAWQYDYGYTF.

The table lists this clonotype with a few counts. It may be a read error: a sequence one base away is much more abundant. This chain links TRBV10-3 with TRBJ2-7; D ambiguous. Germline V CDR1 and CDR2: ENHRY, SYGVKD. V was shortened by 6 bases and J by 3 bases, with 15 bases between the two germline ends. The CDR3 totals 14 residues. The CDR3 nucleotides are TGTGCCATCAGGGATCCGAAAGCTGTCTACGAGCAGTACTTC. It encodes CAIRDPKAVYEQYF.

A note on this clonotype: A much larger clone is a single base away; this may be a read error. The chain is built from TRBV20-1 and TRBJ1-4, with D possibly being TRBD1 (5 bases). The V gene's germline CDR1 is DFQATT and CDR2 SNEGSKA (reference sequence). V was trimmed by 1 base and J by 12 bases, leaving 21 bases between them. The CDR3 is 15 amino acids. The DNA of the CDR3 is TGCAGTGCTAGAGTCCTCCAGGGCCCTAGAGAAGAACTGTTTTTT. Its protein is CSARVLQGPREELFF.

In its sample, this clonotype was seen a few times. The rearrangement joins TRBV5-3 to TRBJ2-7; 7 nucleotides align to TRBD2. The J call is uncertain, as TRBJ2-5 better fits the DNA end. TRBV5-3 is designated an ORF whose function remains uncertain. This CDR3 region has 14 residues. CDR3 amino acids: CARSLGTSQETQYF. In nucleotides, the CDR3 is TGTGCCAGAAGCTTGGGGACTAGCCAAGAGACCCAGTACTTC.

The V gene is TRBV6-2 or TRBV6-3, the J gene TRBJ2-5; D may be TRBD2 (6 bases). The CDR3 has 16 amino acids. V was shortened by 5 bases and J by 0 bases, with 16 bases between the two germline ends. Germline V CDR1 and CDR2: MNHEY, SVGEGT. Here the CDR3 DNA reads TGTGCCAGCAGTCTCCGGGACTTCTTGTACCAAGAGACCCAGTACTTC. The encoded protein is CASSLRDFLYQETQYF.